One TCR beta chain is described in this entry. The data belong to a study of shared clonotypes between healthy human individuals. The data were produced by immunoSEQ multiplex PCR, yet TCRdb's version contains in-frame clones alone and is incomplete. The table lists 1.5 million to 2.5 million clones, roughly 94% of them singletons. Trimming pared 5 bases from V and 9 bases from J, leaving 8 bases between. This CDR3 is built from 12 residues. CDR1 MDHEN and CDR2 SYDVKM come from the germline V gene. Naive CD8 cells were CD45RO-negative, positively selected for CCR7, excluding terminally differentiated effector memory CD45RA+ cells.

Sequenced sample: naive CD8+ T cells sorted from blood. This TCR was sampled from a man between 18 and 35 years old in good health. This rearrangement joins TRBV28 to TRBJ1-6; D gene ambiguous. CDR3 bases: TGTGCCAGCAGTGGGGTTGGTTCACCCCTCCACTTT. Protein: CASSGVGSPLHF. The entire variable domain, with the rest obtained from reference TRBV28 and TRBJ1-6, is as follows: DVKVTQSSRYLVKRTGEKVFLECVQDMDHENMFWYRQDPGLGLRLIYFSYDVKMKEKGDIPEGYSVSREKKERFSLILESASTNQTSMYLCASSGVGSPLHFGNGTRLTVT.